The present entry profiles one TCR beta chain with its context. The junction and the germline gene differ at one end; a read error may be behind it. This sample stems from a study of shared clonotypes between healthy human individuals. Assay execution proceeded at the deep level. For sorted subsets, about 190 ng DNA per replicate equaled some 27,000 T cell genomes. Original analysis: Junction-only sequences without quality scores were provided by ImmunoSEQ, so filtering was different. Libraries were prepared by immunoSEQ multiplex PCR; TCRdb keeps only in-frame clonotypes and omits some of them. That table furnishes V, J and clone size, whereas the DNA furnished D and trimming. Seen here are about 820,000 clones, 80% to 95% observed once, and the top ten hold less than 25%. As defined, naive CD8 cells were CD45RO-negative and positively selected for CCR7, with terminally differentiated effector memory CD45RA+ cells excluded. Adults of Caucasian background living in Nashville, Tennessee made up all donors.

The CDR3 extends over 13 amino acids. Germline CDR1 MNHNS, CDR2 SASEGT. This sequence originates from a man younger than 40 in good health. The sequenced sample consisted of naive CD8+ T cells sorted from blood. The chain carries TRBV6-1 and TRBJ2-3, with 14 bases aligning to TRBD2. Here the CDR3 reads CASSIGTSGRWSF. DNA for the CDR3: TGTGCCAGCAGTATCGGGACTAGCGGGAGATGGTCTTTT.